This T cell receptor (beta chain) was identified in a study of T cell changes during pregnancy in multiple sclerosis (dated by TCRdb to about 2019). Context from the whole study: The study examined how the T cell repertoire changed over the course of pregnancy in women with multiple sclerosis.

From V the trimming removes 0 bases and from J it removes 0 bases, while the gene matches leave 13 bases of the junction unaccounted for. Inclusive of the bounding cysteine and phenylalanine, the CDR3 is 19 residues long. Left in the record is the CDR3 DNA by itself, 57 bases read in frame from the first base. About this clone itself: The antigen it recognizes is unknown. Per-nucleotide qualities are absent, and no much larger clonotype sits a single base away.

Library preparation used the immunoSEQ multiplex PCR assay. Sourced from immuneACCESS, this table was stored by TCRdb with only in-frame sequences that have V and J called. A share of the clones is absent; for the studies checked, an unresolved V gene accounts for under half, and the remainder has no known explanation. The sample table lists just over 50,000 clones, around 94% of them with a count of one. The ten largest make up just under 0.6% of the sample. The receptor comes from a female donor with multiple sclerosis, enrolled in a pregnancy study. This specimen was CD4+ T cells from peripheral blood mononuclear cells, taken in the second trimester of pregnancy. This chain is built from TRBV23-1 and TRBJ1-2; TRBD1 matches 7 bases in the middle. TRBV23-1 is labeled an ORF, and its function is uncertain. The CDR3 is CASSQSSPNRGDANYGYTF. DNA sequence: TGCGCCAGCAGTCAATCTAGTCCCAACAGGGGAGACGCTAACTATGGCTACACCTTC.